This record covers a single T cell receptor (beta chain). The data were obtained in a study of blood T cell repertoires in COVID-19. One Seattle source followed patients from active infection through their disease course. Generated by immunoSEQ multiplex PCR, the TCRdb table keeps only in-frame clones and is missing some. The sample includes hundreds of thousands of clones, 88% of them seen just once. The CDR3 is made up of 14 amino acids. With 6 bases removed from V and 6 bases from J, the gap between germline ends came to 14 bases. CDR1 is SNHLY, CDR2 FYNNEI, per germline. What was sequenced was peripheral blood. The sequence derives from a woman in her thirties with COVID-19, enrolled during active disease. V gene TRBV2 combines with J gene TRBJ2-2, with D possibly TRBD1 on 5 matching bases. CDR3 bases: TGTGCCAGCAGCGGCGCTTTAGGGGCCGGGGAGCTGTTTTTT. It codes for CASSGALGAGELFF.